The rows below give T cell receptor beta chains drawn from one sample of a study of Ad26.COV2.S vaccination and SARS-CoV-2 variants. Assay used: immunoSEQ multiplex PCR; TCRdb lists only in-frame clones, some missing. This table has roughly 380,000 clones, under 95% appearing once. Material: peripheral blood, obtained after recovery from COVID-19. Every receptor here comes from a human donor who had recovered from COVID-19. CDR3s include the opening cysteine and the closing phenylalanine or tryptophan. D genes are given only for firm matches. Expanded clones get a size class; other rows say once, few or many, or leave the size out.

>TRBJ1-2|13|once|TRBV2|.
CASSEGERYGYTF
TGTGCCAGCAGTGAGGGTGAGCGGTATGGCTACACCTTC
>TRBJ1-2|15|.|TRBV6-5|TRBD1
CASSQSTGAYYGYTF
TGTGCCAGCAGTCAATCGACAGGGGCTTACTATGGCTACACCTTC
>TRBJ2-3|18|.|TRBV3-1/TRBV3-2|.
CASSQVGSVGGLTDTQYF
TGTGCCAGCAGCCAAGTGGGCTCTGTGGGAGGCCTCACAGATACGCAGTATTTT
>TRBJ1-1|15|.|TRBV5-6|.
CASSHPRTMNTEAFF
TGTGCCAGCAGCCACCCCAGGACCATGAACACTGAAGCTTTCTTT
>TRBJ2-3|15|.|TRBV7-9|.
CASRAVTAETDTQYF
TGTGCCAGCAGGGCTGTGACAGCGGAGACAGATACGCAGTATTTT
>TRBJ2-3|16|.|TRBV5-4|.
CASSFGGAASTDTQYF
TGTGCCAGCAGCTTCGGCGGCGCAGCTAGCACAGATACGCAGTATTTT
>TRBJ2-2|14|.|TRBV5-1|.
CASSLGQGPGELFF
TGCGCCAGCAGCTTGGGGCAGGGTCCCGGGGAGCTGTTTTTT
>TRBJ1-2|15|.|TRBV24-1|.
CATSGGYEGSYGYTF
TGTGCCACCAGTGGCGGATACGAAGGGAGCTATGGCTACACCTTC
>TRBJ1-1|11|.|TRBV29-1|.
CSVALNTEAFF
TGCAGCGTAGCCTTGAACACTGAAGCTTTCTTT
>TRBJ1-2|16|once|TRBV10-3|TRBD1
CAISELVTGGARGYTF
TGTGCCATCAGTGAGTTAGTGACAGGGGGCGCTCGGGGCTACACCTTC
>TRBJ2-7|14|.|TRBV19|TRBD1
CASSTPGQNYEQYF
TGTGCCAGTAGTACGCCGGGACAGAACTACGAGCAGTACTTC
>TRBJ1-4|15|.|TRBV15|.
CATSRERQRGEKLFF
TGTGCCACCAGCAGAGAACGACAGCGAGGTGAAAAACTGTTTTTT
>TRBJ1-2|16|few|TRBV7-9|.
CASSSTARGPNYGYTF
TGTGCCAGCAGCTCGACCGCGAGGGGTCCTAACTATGGCTACACCTTC
>TRBJ1-2|13|.|TRBV5-4|.
CASSPTGTYGYTF
TGTGCCAGCAGCCCTACGGGGACTTACGGCTACACCTTC
>TRBJ1-1|15|.|TRBV7-2|.
CASSLVGSVGTEAFF
TGTGCCAGCAGCTTAGTTGGCTCCGTGGGCACTGAAGCTTTCTTT
>TRBJ1-5|15|.|TRBV7-9|.
CASSFGGSGNQPQHF
TGTGCCAGCAGCTTTGGGGGCTCTGGCAATCAGCCCCAGCATTTT
>TRBJ1-1|15|.|TRBV5-1|TRBD1
CASSLEPGTGGEAFF
TGCGCCAGCAGCTTGGAACCTGGGACAGGGGGAGAAGCTTTCTTT
>TRBJ1-1|15|.|TRBV4-2|TRBD1
CASSQVGQGATEAFF
TGTGCCAGCAGCCAAGTTGGGCAGGGGGCAACTGAAGCTTTCTTT
>TRBJ2-7|16|.|TRBV5-6|TRBD1
CASSTNAGTAAYEQYF
TGTGCCAGCAGCACTAACGCCGGGACAGCGGCCTACGAGCAGTACTTC
>TRBJ1-1|14|few|TRBV6-2/TRBV6-3|.
CASSVRRLNTEAFF
TGTGCCAGCAGTGTCAGGAGGCTAAACACTGAAGCTTTCTTT
>TRBJ1-2|14|.|TRBV6-1|.
CASSELPGNYGYTF
TGTGCCAGCAGTGAACTCCCAGGGAACTATGGCTACACCTTC
>TRBJ2-3|12|once|TRBV3-1/TRBV3-2|.
CASSLPGDTQYF
TGTGCCAGCAGCCTCCCGGGAGATACGCAGTATTTT
>TRBJ2-3|12|.|TRBV28|.
CASSLYRDTQYF
TGTGCCAGCAGTCTCTACAGGGATACGCAGTATTTT
>TRBJ1-5|14|.|TRBV9|.
CASSRTGIFQPQHF
TGTGCCAGCAGCCGTACAGGGATCTTTCAGCCCCAGCATTTT
>TRBJ1-1|11|.|TRBV19|.
CASSIVGEAFF
TGTGCCAGTAGTATCGTGGGTGAAGCTTTCTTT
>TRBJ2-2|12|.|TRBV19|.
CASSMNTGELFF
TGTGCCAGTAGTATGAACACCGGGGAGCTGTTTTTT
>TRBJ2-1|14|.|TRBV21-1|.
CASSRGTGAAEQFF
TGTGCCAGCAGCCGAGGAACAGGGGCGGCTGAGCAGTTCTTC